A selection of T cell receptor beta chains follows, all from one sample in a study of shared clonotypes between healthy human individuals. Clones were read by immunoSEQ multiplex PCR, and TCRdb kept only the in-frame ones, dropping some. The table lists some 1,100,000 clones, roughly 74% of them singletons. Sequencing was performed on memory CD4+ T cells from PBMCs. All receptors derive from a man aged 18 to 30 in good health. Some clones in this sample may be carry-over from other donors' samples. CDR3s include the opening cysteine and the closing phenylalanine or tryptophan. D genes are given only for firm matches. Clone size is not always given. Where it is, it says once, few, many or a class for expanded clones.

size,V,J,D,CDR3,DNA
-,TRBV30,TRBJ2-3,-,CAWSALKGDTQYF,TGTGCCTGGAGTGCCCTCAAGGGAGATACGCAGTATTTT
-,TRBV28,TRBJ2-7,-,CASKGGGTADYEQYF,TGTGCCAGCAAGGGAGGGGGGACGGCCGACTACGAGCAGTACTTC
-,TRBV7-2,TRBJ2-7,-,CASSLGRVVNEQYF,TGTGCCAGCAGCTTAGGCAGGGTTGTGAACGAGCAGTACTTC
-,TRBV28,TRBJ1-4,TRBD1,CATSTGSNEKLFF,TGTGCCACCTCGACAGGGTCAAATGAAAAACTGTTTTTT
-,TRBV7-9,TRBJ1-3,-,CASSLAQGPGNTIYF,TGTGCCAGCAGCTTGGCCCAGGGACCTGGAAACACCATATATTTT
many,TRBV20-1,TRBJ2-1,TRBD2,CSESSGIEQFF,TGCAGTGAGTCTAGCGGGATTGAGCAGTTCTTC
-,TRBV11-2,TRBJ2-1,-,CASSLNAHEQFF,TGTGCCAGCAGCTTGAACGCCCATGAGCAGTTCTTC
-,TRBV25-1,TRBJ1-4,TRBD1,CASSDPGTESEKLFF,TGTGCCAGCAGTGACCCCGGGACAGAAAGTGAAAAACTGTTTTTT
-,TRBV5-1,TRBJ2-1,-,CASSSETNTYNEQFF,TGCGCCAGCAGTTCCGAGACCAATACCTACAATGAGCAGTTCTTC
-,TRBV23-1,TRBJ1-2,-,CASRSTQKNYGYTF,TGCGCCAGCAGGAGCACCCAAAAGAACTATGGCTACACCTTC
-,TRBV7-9,TRBJ2-7,-,CASSQSGSYEQYF,TGTGCCAGCAGTCAAAGCGGCTCCTACGAGCAGTACTTC
few,TRBV5-1,TRBJ1-1,-,CASSPIGRDLLF,TGCGCCAGCAGCCCCATTGGGCGGGACCTGTTGTTT
-,TRBV6-1,TRBJ2-7,-,CASSEWELRYEQYF,TGTGCCAGCAGTGAATGGGAGTTACGCTACGAGCAGTACTTC
-,TRBV7-2,TRBJ1-1,TRBD1,CASSWVGQGTEAFF,TGTGCCAGCAGCTGGGTGGGACAGGGGACTGAAGCTTTCTTT
once,TRBV29-1,TRBJ2-1,TRBD1,CSVQIDRGYNEQFF,TGCAGCGTGCAGATAGACAGGGGCTACAATGAGCAGTTCTTC
few,TRBV28,TRBJ1-5,-,CASGRDTTQPQHF,TGTGCCAGCGGGCGGGACACCACTCAGCCCCAGCATTTT
-,TRBV27,TRBJ1-1,-,CASSLLRVVNTEAFF,TGTGCCAGCAGTTTATTACGGGTCGTGAACACTGAAGCTTTCTTT
once,TRBV28,TRBJ1-5,-,CASRPRAQPQHF,TGTGCCAGCAGACCCAGGGCCCAGCCCCAGCATTTT
-,TRBV4-2,TRBJ2-7,-,CASSPINPGSYEQYF,TGTGCCAGCAGCCCAATTAACCCGGGAAGCTACGAGCAGTACTTC
-,TRBV9,TRBJ2-2,TRBD2,CASSARGTSGSVGELFF,TGTGCCAGCAGCGCCCGAGGGACTAGCGGGAGTGTCGGGGAGCTGTTTTTT
-,TRBV18,TRBJ2-1,TRBD1,CASSPMTGTYNEQFF,TGTGCCAGCTCACCCATGACAGGGACCTACAATGAGCAGTTCTTC
-,TRBV6-6,TRBJ2-7,-,CASSNLSPYEQYF,TGTGCCAGCAGCAACCTCTCCCCCTACGAGCAGTACTTC
-,TRBV4-2,TRBJ2-6,TRBD2,CASSPSTSGGSGANVLTF,TGTGCCAGCAGCCCCTCGACTAGCGGGGGCTCTGGGGCCAACGTCCTGACTTTC
-,TRBV19,TRBJ2-5,TRBD1,CASSMQGARETQYF,TGTGCCAGTAGTATGCAGGGGGCGCGAGAGACCCAGTACTTC
many,TRBV9,TRBJ2-1,TRBD2,CASSFGLAGIYNEQFF,TGTGCCAGCAGTTTTGGACTAGCGGGGATTTACAATGAGCAGTTCTTC
-,TRBV2,TRBJ1-4,-,CASSEGSGYNEKLFF,TGTGCCAGCAGTGAAGGGTCAGGGTATAATGAAAAACTGTTTTTT